A single sample is the source of the 30 T cell receptor beta chains below, sequenced in a study of cytomegalovirus exposure and HLA in healthy donors. Repertoires were generated with immunoSEQ multiplex PCR, while TCRdb's copy carries only in-frame clones and drops some. The sample yields 200,000 to 250,000 clones, around nine tenths seen once. Material for sequencing was PBMCs. The receptors stem from a man younger than 30 in good health and CMV-seronegative.

The chain uses TRBV6-1 and TRBJ1-5; 9 bases align to TRBD1. V dropped 6 bases and J dropped 5; count of bases not matched to a gene: 2. The germline CDR1 and CDR2 sequences are MNHNS and SASEGT. This CDR3 is built from 13 residues. CDR3: CASRGQGDQPQHF. For the CDR3, the DNA is TGTGCCAGCAGGGGACAGGGAGATCAGCCCCAGCATTTT.

This clone came up once. The J gene is TRBJ2-6, the V gene TRBV2, with TRBD2 as a possible D gene (6 bases). The CDR3 is made up of 14 amino acids. Trimming removed 8 bases at V and 0 bases at J, with 8 bases between. CDR1 is SNHLY, CDR2 FYNNEI, per germline. Here the CDR3 reads CASGRNSGANVLTF. As DNA, the CDR3 is TGTGCCAGCGGGAGGAACTCTGGGGCCAACGTCCTGACTTTC.

A single count supports this clone. The CDR3 region has the DNA TGTGCCAGCAGCCAAGCACGGGCAGGGGACGGTGAGCAGTTCTTC. Protein product: CASSQARAGDGEQFF. J is TRBJ2-1 and V is TRBV7-9, with D possibly TRBD1 on 6 matching bases. CDR3 length equals 15 residues. The V and J ends lost 5 bases and 9 bases respectively, with 20 bases between them. Germline loops: CDR1 SEHNR, CDR2 FQNEAQ (reference sequence).

The rearrangement uses TRBV4-2 and TRBJ2-7; 11 nucleotides align to TRBD2. From germline, CDR1 is LGHNA and CDR2 YNFKEQ. The CDR3 length is 16 residues. V dropped 4 bases and J dropped 1; count of bases not matched to a gene: 6. CDR3 loop: CASSPPLAGGSYEQYF. In nucleotides, the CDR3 is TGTGCCAGCAGCCCGCCTCTAGCGGGAGGATCCTACGAGCAGTACTTC.

The chain combines TRBV29-1 with TRBJ2-7, with D maybe TRBD2 (5 bases). V gave up 1 base and J gave up 2 bases, with 24 bases separating them. The CDR3 has 18 residues. CDR1 is SQVTM and CDR2 is ANQGSEA in the germline V gene. In nucleotides, the CDR3 is TGCAGCGTTGAAGTTCGGGTGATAGACCGGGGAAAAACCTACGAGCAGTACTTC. The encoded protein is CSVEVRVIDRGKTYEQYF.

This chain links TRBV27 with TRBJ2-1, with 8 bases matching TRBD2. There are 11 residues in the CDR3. Unmatched junction bases numbered 9, after V lost 7 bases and J lost 16 bases. CDR1 is MNHEY and CDR2 is SMNVEV in the germline V gene (reference sequence). This chain's CDR3 is CASTPGTSLFF. The CDR3 bases are TGTGCCAGCACCCCCGGGACTAGTCTCTTCTTC.

The chain recombines TRBV7-2 with TRBJ2-1, with a tentative D call TRBD1 (5 bases). The germline V gene encodes CDR1 SGHTA and CDR2 FQGNSA. V lost 3 bases and J lost 1, with 10 bases in between. This CDR3 is 15 amino acids long. The CDR3 DNA is TGTGCCAGCAGCTTGTTAAGGGGATCCTACAATGAGCAGTTCTTC. Translation gives CASSLLRGSYNEQFF.

This chain links TRBV2 with TRBJ1-2; D is perhaps TRBD1 (6 bases). The CDR3 runs 12 residues. V gave up 6 bases and J gave up 7 bases, with 12 bases separating them. Germline V gives CDR1 SNHLY, CDR2 FYNNEI. In DNA form, the CDR3 reads TGTGCCAGCAGACAGGGTTCAGGTGGCTACACCTTC. It translates to CASRQGSGGYTF. The complete variable domain, with remaining parts taken from reference TRBV2 and TRBJ1-2, reads EPEVTQTPSHQVTQMGQEVILRCVPISNHLYFYWYRQILGQKVEFLVSFYNNEISEKSEIFDDQFSVERPDGSNFTLKIRSTKLEDSAMYFCASRQGSGGYTFGSGTRLTVV.

V gene TRBV5-1 combines with J gene TRBJ2-7; 11 bases agree with TRBD2. CDR3 length: 14 residues. CDR1 is SGHRS, CDR2 YFSETQ, per germline. Trimming cost V 4 bases and J 3 bases; bases outside gene matches: 3. The CDR3 is CASSVAGGDYEQYF. For the CDR3, the DNA is TGCGCCAGCAGCGTAGCGGGAGGGGACTACGAGCAGTACTTC.

The J gene is TRBJ2-1, the V gene TRBV4-1; 9 nucleotides agree with TRBD1. The V gene end was trimmed by 0 bases and the J gene end by 2 bases; junction bases not matched to a gene: 11. The CDR3 totals 19 residues. Looked up from germline, CDR1 is MGHRA and CDR2 is YSYEKL. The CDR3 is CASSQDSMEGQGPYNEQFF. The CDR3 DNA reads as TGCGCCAGCAGCCAAGATTCCATGGAGGGACAGGGCCCCTACAATGAGCAGTTCTTC.

As DNA, the CDR3 is TGTGCCAGCAGTTTAGGGCACCACACTGAAGCTTTCTTT. It translates to CASSLGHHTEAFF. The rearrangement uses TRBV27 and TRBJ1-1; D not resolved. This CDR3 region has 13 residues. Germline values: CDR1 MNHEY, CDR2 SMNVEV (reference sequence). V was clipped by 2 bases and J by 3 bases, with 7 bases between them.

The table lists this clone with a count of one. This sequence joins TRBV18 and TRBJ1-1, with D possibly matching TRBD1 (6 bases). The length of the CDR3 is 14 residues. Per the germline V gene, CDR1 is KGHSH and CDR2 is LQKENI. V was trimmed by 1 base and J by 4 bases, leaving 10 bases between them. The CDR3 loop is CASSPLRGGTEAFF. For the CDR3, the DNA is TGTGCCAGCTCACCACTTAGGGGGGGCACTGAAGCTTTCTTT.

The V and J genes are TRBV27 and TRBJ2-7; D may be TRBD2 (6 bases). Trimming cost V 2 bases and J 2 bases, with 10 bases left between them. Germline CDR1 MNHEY, CDR2 SMNVEV (reference sequence). CDR3 size: 14 residues. In DNA form, the CDR3 reads TGTGCCAGCAGTTTAGGGGGAGGAGCCTACGAGCAGTACTTC. It translates to CASSLGGGAYEQYF.

The chain couples TRBV6-1 to TRBJ2-7; tentative D call: TRBD2 (5 bases). CDR1 and CDR2 (germline): MNHNS, SASEGT. V lost 5 bases and J lost 5, with 7 bases in between. The CDR3 covers 11 residues. In DNA form, the CDR3 reads TGTGCCAGCAGTACGCGGGACGAGCAGTACTTC. Translating gives CASSTRDEQYF.

The V call is TRBV4-3, the J call TRBJ2-7, with D tentatively TRBD2 (5 bases). Germline CDR1 LGHNA, CDR2 YSLEER. The V and J ends lost 0 bases and 2 bases respectively, with 8 bases between them. This CDR3 has 14 amino acids. The CDR3 sequence: CASSQESGPYEQYF. The CDR3 DNA reads TGCGCCAGCAGCCAAGAAAGCGGTCCCTACGAGCAGTACTTC.

V usage is TRBV6-5 and J usage is TRBJ2-7; 13 nucleotides agree with TRBD2. CDR3 length: 15 amino acids. Germline CDR1 reads MNHEY; CDR2 reads SVGAGI. The J segment lost 3 bases and the V segment lost 7 bases, leaving 6 bases of the junction unmatched. The CDR3 region is CASTAGTSGDYEQYF. CDR3 sequence (DNA): TGTGCCAGCACCGCAGGGACTAGCGGGGACTACGAGCAGTACTTC.

With respect to this clone: This sample includes further DNA sequences coding for the same CDR3. This chain's CDR3 is CASSSGSSYEQYF. The CDR3 nucleotides read TGTGCCAGCAGCAGCGGAAGCTCCTACGAGCAGTACTTC. The rearrangement links TRBV28 to TRBJ2-7; a weak D match, TRBD2 (5 bases). The CDR3 covers 13 residues. CDR1 is MDHEN, CDR2 SYDVKM, per germline. The V gene lost 6 bases and the J gene lost 0 bases, with 9 bases spanning the gap.

The rearrangement joins TRBV29-1 to TRBJ2-5; D is possibly TRBD2 (5 bases). Trimming cost V 1 base and J 5 bases, with 11 bases left between them. The CDR3 sequence is 13 residues long. Germline V gene lookup returns CDR1 SQVTM and CDR2 ANQGSEA. This CDR3 is CSVEAEDLETQYF. The CDR3 DNA follows: TGCAGCGTTGAAGCCGAGGACTTGGAGACCCAGTACTTC.

The rearrangement uses TRBV29-1 and TRBJ2-4; 9 bases line up with TRBD1. The CDR3 covers 13 residues. Losses at the gene ends were 3 bases for V and 7 bases for J; bases not matched to a gene: 4. The germline V gene has CDR1 SQVTM and CDR2 ANQGSEA. In nucleotides, the CDR3 is TGCAGCGTTGAGACAGGGGGTGGGAACATTCAGTACTTC. Protein: CSVETGGGNIQYF.

This CDR3 reads CASSSRTGGIVEEQYF. In DNA, the CDR3 is TGCGCCAGCAGCTCCCGGACAGGGGGCATCGTCGAAGAGCAGTACTTC. The gene calls are TRBV5-1 and TRBJ2-7; 11 positions match TRBD1. Trimming at V came to 3 bases and at J to 7 bases, leaving 12 bases not matched to a gene. The CDR3 contains 16 residues. CDR1 SGHRS and CDR2 YFSETQ come from the germline V gene. Full variable domain (missing parts from reference TRBV5-1 and TRBJ2-7): KAGVTQTPRYLIKTRGQQVTLSCSPISGHRSVSWYQQTPGQGLQFLFEYFSETQRNKGNFPGRFSGRQFSNSRSEMNVSTLELGDSALYLCASSSRTGGIVEEQYFGPGTRLTVT.

This chain links TRBV7-6 with TRBJ2-7, with D perhaps matching TRBD2 (5 bases). The germline V gene encodes CDR1 SGHVS and CDR2 FNYEAQ. Trimming took off 0 bases at V and 2 bases at J, with 11 bases between the two ends. CDR3 size: 15 residues. CDR3 region: CASSLAEGTAYEQYF. The DNA for the CDR3 is TGTGCCAGCAGCTTAGCAGAGGGTACGGCCTACGAGCAGTACTTC.

The chain couples TRBV29-1 to TRBJ2-5, with TRBD1 as a possible D gene (6 bases). Germline-derived CDR1 and CDR2 are SQVTM and ANQGSEA. CDR3 length: 12 residues. The V and J ends lost 2 bases and 3 bases respectively, with 7 bases between them. The CDR3, as DNA: TGCAGCGTTGAAAGGACAGAAGAGACCCAGTACTTC. It is translated as CSVERTEETQYF.

This sequence joins TRBV4-3 and TRBJ2-7, with D perhaps matching TRBD2 (6 bases). Germline V lookup: CDR1 LGHNA, CDR2 YSLEER. Trimming left V 4 bases short and J 2 bases short, with 9 bases between. This CDR3 spans 13 amino acids. In nucleotides, the CDR3 is TGCGCCAGCAGCCTCGGGAGAGCCTACGAGCAGTACTTC. Protein product: CASSLGRAYEQYF.

This chain uses TRBV19 with TRBJ2-7; D is ambiguous. Germline V gene lookup returns CDR1 LNHDA and CDR2 SQIVND (reference sequence). The CDR3 is made up of 14 amino acids. Trimming took off 7 bases at V and 2 bases at J, with 15 bases between the two ends. The CDR3 spells CASTLRKQAYEQYF. CDR3 nucleotide sequence: TGTGCCAGTACCCTAAGAAAGCAAGCCTACGAGCAGTACTTC.

V usage is TRBV4-1 and J usage is TRBJ2-7; 7 bases are a match to TRBD1. Germline CDR1 reads MGHRA; CDR2 reads YSYEKL. Unmatched junction bases numbered 8, after V lost 3 bases and J lost 6 bases. The CDR3 has 14 residues. For the CDR3, the DNA is TGCGCCAGCAGCCAGGGGGACAGAACAGGCGAGCAGTACTTC. This encodes CASSQGDRTGEQYF.

The rearrangement uses TRBV7-9 and TRBJ1-2, with a tentative D call TRBD1 (6 bases). Germline lookup yields CDR1 SEHNR and CDR2 FQNEAQ (reference sequence). This CDR3 region has 13 residues. Trimming took off 4 bases at V and 7 bases at J, with 13 bases between the two ends. CDR3 bases: TGTGCCAGCAGCTCAAGGACAGAACGTGGCTACACCTTC. Its translation is CASSSRTERGYTF.

This clone was picked up one time. The chain carries TRBV7-9 and TRBJ1-2, with no clear D. Deletions cut 5 bases from V and 5 bases from J, with 12 bases between. The CDR3 is made up of 13 amino acids. Germline CDR1 and CDR2: SEHNR and FQNEAQ (reference sequence). The CDR3 reads CASSNSAQYGYTF. The CDR3 DNA sequence: TGTGCCAGCAGCAACAGTGCTCAGTATGGCTACACCTTC.

The V call is TRBV5-1, the J call TRBJ1-3, with a weak D call TRBD1 (6 bases). V was trimmed by 2 bases and J by 0 bases, leaving 12 bases between them. The CDR3 contains 16 residues. CDR1 is SGHRS and CDR2 is YFSETQ in the germline V gene. The CDR3 loop is CASSLSGASSGNTIYF. The CDR3 DNA follows: TGCGCCAGCAGCTTATCAGGGGCCAGCTCTGGAAACACCATATATTTT.

CDR3 amino acids: CASSLGQGYGYTF. In DNA, the CDR3 is TGCGCCAGCAGCCTTGGACAGGGTTATGGCTACACCTTC. The gene calls are TRBV4-3 and TRBJ1-2, with TRBD1 matching 8 bases. V dropped 4 bases and J dropped 5; count of bases not matched to a gene: 3. CDR1 and CDR2 from the germline V gene are LGHNA and YSLEER. The CDR3 sequence is 13 residues long.

A word on this clone: Other nucleotide sequences from this sample produce the same CDR3. The V call is TRBV27, the J call TRBJ1-1; a weak D match, TRBD1 (5 bases). The V and J ends lost 2 bases and 3 bases respectively, with 10 bases between them. The CDR3 totals 14 residues. Germline V gene data show CDR1 as MNHEY and CDR2 as SMNVEV (reference sequence). The CDR3 bases are TGTGCCAGCAGTTTAACAGGAGCCCACACTGAAGCTTTCTTT. This gives the protein CASSLTGAHTEAFF.